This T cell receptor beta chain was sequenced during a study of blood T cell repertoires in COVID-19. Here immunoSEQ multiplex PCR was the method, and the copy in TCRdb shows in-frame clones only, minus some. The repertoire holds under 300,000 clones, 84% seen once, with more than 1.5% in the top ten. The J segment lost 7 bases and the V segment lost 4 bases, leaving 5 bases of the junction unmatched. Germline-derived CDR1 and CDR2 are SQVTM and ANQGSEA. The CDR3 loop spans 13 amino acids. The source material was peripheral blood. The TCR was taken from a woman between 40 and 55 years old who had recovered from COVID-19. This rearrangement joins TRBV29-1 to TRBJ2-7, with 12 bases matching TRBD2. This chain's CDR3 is CSVGGLAGYEQYF. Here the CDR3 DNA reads TGCAGCGTTGGTGGACTAGCGGGATATGAGCAGTACTTC.